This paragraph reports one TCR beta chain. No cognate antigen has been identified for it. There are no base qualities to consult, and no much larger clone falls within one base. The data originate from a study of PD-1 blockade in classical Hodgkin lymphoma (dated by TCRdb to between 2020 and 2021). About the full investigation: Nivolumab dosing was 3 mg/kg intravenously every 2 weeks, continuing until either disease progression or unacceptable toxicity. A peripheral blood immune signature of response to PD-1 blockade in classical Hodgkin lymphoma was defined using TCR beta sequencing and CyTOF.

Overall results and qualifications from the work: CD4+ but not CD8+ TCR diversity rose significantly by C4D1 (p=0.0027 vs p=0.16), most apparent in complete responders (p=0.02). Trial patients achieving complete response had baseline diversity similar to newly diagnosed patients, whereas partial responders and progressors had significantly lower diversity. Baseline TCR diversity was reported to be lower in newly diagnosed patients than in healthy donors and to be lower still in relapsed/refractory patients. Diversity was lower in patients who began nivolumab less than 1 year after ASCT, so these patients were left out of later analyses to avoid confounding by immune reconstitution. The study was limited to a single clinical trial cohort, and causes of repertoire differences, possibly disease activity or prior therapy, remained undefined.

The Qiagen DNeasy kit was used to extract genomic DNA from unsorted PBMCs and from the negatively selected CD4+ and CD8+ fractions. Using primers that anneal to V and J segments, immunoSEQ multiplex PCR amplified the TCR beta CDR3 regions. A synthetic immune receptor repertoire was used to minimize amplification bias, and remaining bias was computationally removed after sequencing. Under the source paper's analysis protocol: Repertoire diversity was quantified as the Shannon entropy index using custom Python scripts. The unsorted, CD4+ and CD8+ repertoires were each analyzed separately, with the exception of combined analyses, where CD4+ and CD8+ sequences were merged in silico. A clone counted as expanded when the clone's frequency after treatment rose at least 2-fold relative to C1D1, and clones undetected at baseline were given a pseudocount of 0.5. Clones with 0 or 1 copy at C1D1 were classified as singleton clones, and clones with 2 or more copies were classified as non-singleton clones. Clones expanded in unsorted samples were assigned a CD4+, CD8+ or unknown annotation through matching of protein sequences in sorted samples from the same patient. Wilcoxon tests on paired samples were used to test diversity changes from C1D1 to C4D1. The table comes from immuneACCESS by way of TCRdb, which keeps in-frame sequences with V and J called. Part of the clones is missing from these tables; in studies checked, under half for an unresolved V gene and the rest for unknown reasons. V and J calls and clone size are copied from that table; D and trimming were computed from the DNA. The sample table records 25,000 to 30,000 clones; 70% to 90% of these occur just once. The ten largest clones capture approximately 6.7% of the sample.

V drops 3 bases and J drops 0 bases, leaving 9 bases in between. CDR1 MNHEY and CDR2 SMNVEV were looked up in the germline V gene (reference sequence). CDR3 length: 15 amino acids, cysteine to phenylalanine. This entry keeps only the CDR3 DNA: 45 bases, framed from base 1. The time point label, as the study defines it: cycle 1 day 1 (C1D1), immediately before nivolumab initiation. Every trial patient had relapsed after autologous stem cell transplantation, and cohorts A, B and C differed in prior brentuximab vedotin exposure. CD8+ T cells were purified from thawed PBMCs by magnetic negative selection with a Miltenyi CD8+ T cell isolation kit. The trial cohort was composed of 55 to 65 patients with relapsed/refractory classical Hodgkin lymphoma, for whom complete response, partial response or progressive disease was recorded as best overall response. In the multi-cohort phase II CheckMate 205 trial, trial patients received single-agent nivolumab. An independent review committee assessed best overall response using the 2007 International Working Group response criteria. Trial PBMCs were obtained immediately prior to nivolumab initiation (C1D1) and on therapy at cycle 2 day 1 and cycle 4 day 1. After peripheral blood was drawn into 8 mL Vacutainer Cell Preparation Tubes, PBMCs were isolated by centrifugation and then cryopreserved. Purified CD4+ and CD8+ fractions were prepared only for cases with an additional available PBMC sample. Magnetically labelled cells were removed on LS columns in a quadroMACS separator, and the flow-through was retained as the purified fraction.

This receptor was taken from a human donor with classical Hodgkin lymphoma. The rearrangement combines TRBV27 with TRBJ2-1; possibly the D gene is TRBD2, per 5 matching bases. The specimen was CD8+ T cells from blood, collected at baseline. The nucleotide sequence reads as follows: TGTGCCAGCAGTTTGATAGGGAGCTCCTACAATGAGCAGTTCTTC. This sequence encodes CASSLIGSSYNEQFF.